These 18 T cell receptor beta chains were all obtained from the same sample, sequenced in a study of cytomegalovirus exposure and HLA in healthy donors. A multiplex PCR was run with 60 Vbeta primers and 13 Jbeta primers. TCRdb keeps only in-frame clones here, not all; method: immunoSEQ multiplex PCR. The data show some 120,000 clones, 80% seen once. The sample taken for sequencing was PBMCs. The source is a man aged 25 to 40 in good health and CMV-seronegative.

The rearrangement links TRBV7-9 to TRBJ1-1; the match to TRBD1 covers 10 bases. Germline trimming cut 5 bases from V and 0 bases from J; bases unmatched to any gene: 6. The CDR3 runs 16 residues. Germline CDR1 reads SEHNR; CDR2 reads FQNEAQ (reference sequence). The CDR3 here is CASSPGTGAMNTEAFF. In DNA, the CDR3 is TGTGCCAGCAGCCCCGGGACAGGGGCAATGAACACTGAAGCTTTCTTT.

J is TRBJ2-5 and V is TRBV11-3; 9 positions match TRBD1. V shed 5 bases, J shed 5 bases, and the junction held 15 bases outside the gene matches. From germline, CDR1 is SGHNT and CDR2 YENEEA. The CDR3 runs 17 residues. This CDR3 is CASSPAPGQGSSETQYF. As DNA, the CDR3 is TGTGCCAGCAGCCCTGCTCCGGGACAGGGTAGTTCGGAGACCCAGTACTTC. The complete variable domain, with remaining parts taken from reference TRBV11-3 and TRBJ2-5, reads EAGVVQSPRYKIIEKKQPVAFWCNPISGHNTLYWYLQNLGQGPELLIRYENEEAVDDSQLPKDRFSAERLKGVDSTLKIQPAELGDSAVYLCASSPAPGQGSSETQYFGPGTRLLVL.

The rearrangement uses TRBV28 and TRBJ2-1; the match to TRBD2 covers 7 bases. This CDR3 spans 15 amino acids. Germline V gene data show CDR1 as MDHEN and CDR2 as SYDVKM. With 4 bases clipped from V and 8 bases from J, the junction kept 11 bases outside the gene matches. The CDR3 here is CASSSHGLVWDEQFF. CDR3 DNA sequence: TGTGCCAGCAGTTCCCACGGACTAGTATGGGATGAGCAGTTCTTC.

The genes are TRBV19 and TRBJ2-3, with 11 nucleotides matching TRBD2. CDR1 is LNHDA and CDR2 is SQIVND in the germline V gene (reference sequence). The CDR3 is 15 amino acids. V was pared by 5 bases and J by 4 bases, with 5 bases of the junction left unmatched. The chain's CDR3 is CASSPGLAVPDTQYF. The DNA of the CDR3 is TGTGCCAGTAGTCCGGGACTAGCGGTCCCAGATACGCAGTATTTT.

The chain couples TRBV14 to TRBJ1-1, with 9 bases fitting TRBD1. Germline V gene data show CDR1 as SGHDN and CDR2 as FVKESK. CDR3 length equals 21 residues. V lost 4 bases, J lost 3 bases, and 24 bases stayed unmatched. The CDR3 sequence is CASSPPLIGQGQSFRDTEAFF. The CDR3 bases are TGTGCCAGCAGCCCGCCGCTTATCGGACAGGGGCAGAGCTTCAGGGACACTGAAGCTTTCTTT.

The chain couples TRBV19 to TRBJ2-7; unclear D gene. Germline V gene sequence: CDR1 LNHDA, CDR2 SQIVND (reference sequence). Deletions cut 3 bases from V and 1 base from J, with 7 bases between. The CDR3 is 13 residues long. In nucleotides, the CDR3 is TGTGCCAGTAGTATCGCAGTATCCTACGAGCAGTACTTC. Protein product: CASSIAVSYEQYF.

CDR3 sequence: CASSSTEQGGTEAFF. CDR3 nucleotide sequence: TGTGCCAGCAGCTCAACCGAGCAGGGTGGGACTGAAGCTTTCTTT. The chain is built from TRBV4-2 and TRBJ1-1, with D tentatively TRBD1 (5 bases). This CDR3 region has 15 residues. V gave up 5 bases and J gave up 5 bases, with 18 bases separating them. In germline, CDR1 is LGHNA, CDR2 YNFKEQ.

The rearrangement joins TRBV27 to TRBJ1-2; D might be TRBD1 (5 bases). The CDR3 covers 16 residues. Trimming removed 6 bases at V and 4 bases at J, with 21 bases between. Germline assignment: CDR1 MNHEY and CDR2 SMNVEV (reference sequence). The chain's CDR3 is CASRSDREARGYGYTF. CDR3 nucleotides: TGTGCCAGCAGATCCGACCGGGAGGCAAGGGGCTATGGCTACACCTTC.

CDR3 bases: TGTGCCAGCAGCTTAGGATCTAGCGGGAGGGCAGATACGCAGTATTTT. It codes for CASSLGSSGRADTQYF. This rearrangement joins TRBV11-2 to TRBJ2-3, with 12 bases aligning to TRBD2. CDR1 SGHAT and CDR2 FQNNGV come from the germline V gene. The V segment lost 1 base and the J segment 4 bases; nucleotides outside the gene matches: 3. The CDR3 runs 16 residues.

CDR3 protein: CASSISSDSYNQPQHF. The CDR3 bases are TGTGCCAGTAGTATTTCGTCGGACAGCTACAATCAGCCCCAGCATTTT. The chain carries TRBV19 and TRBJ1-5, with D possibly TRBD1 on 6 matching bases. Germline-derived CDR1 and CDR2 are LNHDA and SQIVND (reference sequence). The length of the CDR3 is 16 residues. V gave up 3 bases and J gave up 3 bases, with 15 bases separating them.

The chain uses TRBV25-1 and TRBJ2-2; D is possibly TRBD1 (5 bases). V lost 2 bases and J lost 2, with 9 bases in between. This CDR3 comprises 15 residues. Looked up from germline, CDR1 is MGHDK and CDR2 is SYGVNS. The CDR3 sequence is CASSEEGDNTGELFF. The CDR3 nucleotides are TGTGCCAGCAGTGAAGAAGGGGATAACACCGGGGAGCTGTTTTTT.

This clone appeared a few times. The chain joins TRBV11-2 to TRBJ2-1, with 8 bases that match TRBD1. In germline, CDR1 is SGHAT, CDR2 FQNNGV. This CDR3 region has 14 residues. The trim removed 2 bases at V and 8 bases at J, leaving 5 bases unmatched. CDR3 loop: CASSLSQGGDEQFF. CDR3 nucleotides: TGTGCCAGCAGCTTATCACAGGGGGGCGATGAGCAGTTCTTC.

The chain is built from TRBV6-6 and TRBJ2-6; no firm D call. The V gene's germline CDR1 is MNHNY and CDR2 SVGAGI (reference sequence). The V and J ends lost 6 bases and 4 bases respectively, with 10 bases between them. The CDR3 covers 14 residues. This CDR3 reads CASSLSGGANVLTF. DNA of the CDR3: TGTGCCAGCAGCTTATCCGGGGGGGCCAACGTCCTGACTTTC.

The CDR3 nucleotides read TGTGCCAGCAGCACTGGACAGGGGGTACGGCCCCAGCATTTT. This encodes CASSTGQGVRPQHF. The V and J genes are TRBV5-6 and TRBJ1-5; 10 nucleotides align to TRBD1. J lost 9 bases, V lost 4 bases, and 7 bases had no gene match. This CDR3 contains 14 residues. Germline-derived CDR1 and CDR2 are SGHDT and YYEEEE.

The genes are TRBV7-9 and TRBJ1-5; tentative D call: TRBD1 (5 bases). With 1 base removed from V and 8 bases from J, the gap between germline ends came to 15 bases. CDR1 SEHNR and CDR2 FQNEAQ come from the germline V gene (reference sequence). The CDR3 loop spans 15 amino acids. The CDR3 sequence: CASSLDQGTIKPQHF. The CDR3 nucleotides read TGTGCCAGCAGCTTAGACCAGGGCACCATCAAGCCCCAGCATTTT.

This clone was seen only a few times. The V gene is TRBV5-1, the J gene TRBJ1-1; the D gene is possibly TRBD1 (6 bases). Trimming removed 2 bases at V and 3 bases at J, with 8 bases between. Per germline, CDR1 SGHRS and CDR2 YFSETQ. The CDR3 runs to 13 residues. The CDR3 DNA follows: TGCGCCAGCAGCTTACAGGGCGACACTGAAGCTTTCTTT. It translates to CASSLQGDTEAFF. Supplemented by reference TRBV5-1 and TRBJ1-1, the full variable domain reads KAGVTQTPRYLIKTRGQQVTLSCSPISGHRSVSWYQQTPGQGLQFLFEYFSETQRNKGNFPGRFSGRQFSNSRSEMNVSTLELGDSALYLCASSLQGDTEAFFGQGTRLTVV.

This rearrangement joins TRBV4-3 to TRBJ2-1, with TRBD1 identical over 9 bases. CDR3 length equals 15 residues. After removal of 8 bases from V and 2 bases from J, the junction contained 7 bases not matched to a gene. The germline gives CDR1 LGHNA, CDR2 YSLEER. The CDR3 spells CASASGTGTYNEQFF. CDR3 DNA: TGCGCCAGCGCCTCCGGGACAGGGACCTACAATGAGCAGTTCTTC.

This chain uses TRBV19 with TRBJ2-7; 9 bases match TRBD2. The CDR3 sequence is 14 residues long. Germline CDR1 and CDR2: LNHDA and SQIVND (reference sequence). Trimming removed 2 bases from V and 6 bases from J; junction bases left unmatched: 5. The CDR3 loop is CASSIRREGAEQYF. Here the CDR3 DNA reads TGTGCCAGTAGTATAAGGCGGGAGGGGGCCGAGCAGTACTTC.